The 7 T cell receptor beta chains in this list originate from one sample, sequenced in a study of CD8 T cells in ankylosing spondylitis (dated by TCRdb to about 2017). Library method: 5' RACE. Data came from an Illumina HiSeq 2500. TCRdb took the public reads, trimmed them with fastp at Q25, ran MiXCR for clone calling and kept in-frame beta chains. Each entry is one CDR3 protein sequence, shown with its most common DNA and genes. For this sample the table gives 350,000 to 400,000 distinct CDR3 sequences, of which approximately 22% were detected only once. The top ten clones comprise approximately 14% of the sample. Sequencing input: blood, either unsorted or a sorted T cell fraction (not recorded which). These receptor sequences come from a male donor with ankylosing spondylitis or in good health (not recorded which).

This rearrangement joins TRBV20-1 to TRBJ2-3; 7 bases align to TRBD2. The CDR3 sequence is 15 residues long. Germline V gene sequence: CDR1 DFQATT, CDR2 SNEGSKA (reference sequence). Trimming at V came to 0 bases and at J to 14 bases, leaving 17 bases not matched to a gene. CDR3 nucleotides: TGCAGTGCTAGAGATTCGGGAGCGGGACCCCGAGGGTTGTATTTT. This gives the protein CSARDSGAGPRGLYF.

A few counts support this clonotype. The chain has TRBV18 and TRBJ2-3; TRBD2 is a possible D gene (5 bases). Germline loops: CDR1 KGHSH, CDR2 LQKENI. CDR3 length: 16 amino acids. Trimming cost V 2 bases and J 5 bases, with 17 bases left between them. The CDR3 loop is CASSPTLGVRGDTQYF. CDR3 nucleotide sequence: TGTGCCAGCTCACCAACTCTCGGGGTACGGGGAGATACGCAGTATTTT.

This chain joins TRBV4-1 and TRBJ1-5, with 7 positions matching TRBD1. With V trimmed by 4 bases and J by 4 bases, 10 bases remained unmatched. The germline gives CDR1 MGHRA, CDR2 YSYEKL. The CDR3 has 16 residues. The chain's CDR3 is CASSRITGAGNQPQHF. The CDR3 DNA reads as TGCGCCAGCAGCCGTATCACAGGGGCGGGTAATCAGCCCCAGCATTTT.

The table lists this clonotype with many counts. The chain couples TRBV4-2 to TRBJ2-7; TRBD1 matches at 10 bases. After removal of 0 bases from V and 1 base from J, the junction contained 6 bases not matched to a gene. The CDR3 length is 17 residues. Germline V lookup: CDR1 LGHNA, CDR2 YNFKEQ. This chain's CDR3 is CASSQDGWGQGSYEQYF. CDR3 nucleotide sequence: TGTGCCAGCAGCCAAGACGGTTGGGGACAGGGGTCCTACGAGCAGTACTTC.

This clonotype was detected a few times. CDR3: CASTYAKRASGRTDTQYF. The CDR3 coding sequence is TGTGCCAGCACTTACGCGAAGAGGGCTAGCGGACGCACAGATACGCAGTATTTT. The gene calls are TRBV6-4 and TRBJ2-3, with 7 bases fitting TRBD2. The V gene's germline CDR1 is MRHNA and CDR2 SNTAGT. Trimming took 7 bases from V and 1 from J; bases not matched to a gene: 17. CDR3 length: 18 residues.

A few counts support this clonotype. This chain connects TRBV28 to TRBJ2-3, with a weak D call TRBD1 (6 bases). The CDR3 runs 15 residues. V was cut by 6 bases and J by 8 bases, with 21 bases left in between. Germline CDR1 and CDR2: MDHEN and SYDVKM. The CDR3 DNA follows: TGTGCCAGCAGCCAACAGGGTAACCCACAGATTACGCAGTATTTT. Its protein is CASSQQGNPQITQYF.

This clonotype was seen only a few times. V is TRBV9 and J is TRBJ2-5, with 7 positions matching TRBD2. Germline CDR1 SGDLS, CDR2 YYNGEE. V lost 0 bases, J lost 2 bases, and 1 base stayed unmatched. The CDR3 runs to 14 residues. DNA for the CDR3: TGTGCCAGCAGCGTAGCGGGGGGACAAGAGACCCAGTACTTC. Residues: CASSVAGGQETQYF.